Following are 25 T cell receptor beta chains from one sample sequenced in a study of blood T cell repertoires in COVID-19. Method: immunoSEQ multiplex PCR; TCRdb's copy keeps in-frame clones and lacks some. The repertoire holds 140,000 or so clones, with around 78% as singletons. Sequenced sample: peripheral blood. The receptors were gathered from a woman in her sixties or seventies with acute or convalescent COVID-19.

The rearrangement uses TRBV2 and TRBJ2-5, with D perhaps matching TRBD2 (5 bases). Germline V gene data show CDR1 as SNHLY and CDR2 as FYNNEI. The CDR3 length is 16 residues. Trimming pared 0 bases from V and 4 bases from J, leaving 15 bases between. This CDR3 is CASSEASGKMVETQYF. The CDR3 DNA is TGTGCCAGCAGTGAAGCCTCCGGGAAAATGGTAGAGACCCAGTACTTC.

The chain couples TRBV12-3 or TRBV12-4 to TRBJ1-5; D possibly corresponds to TRBD1 (5 bases). V was pared by 7 bases and J by 6 bases, with 13 bases between. This CDR3 region has 13 residues. The CDR3, as DNA: TGTGCCAGCACCGTTGGGGGGTTTCAGCCCCAGCATTTT. Translated: CASTVGGFQPQHF.

V is TRBV3-1 (or the pseudogene TRBV3-2) and J is TRBJ1-2; maybe TRBD1 (5 bases). Germline loops: CDR1 LGHDT, CDR2 YNNKEL (reference sequence). This CDR3 has 13 amino acids. V was pared by 2 bases and J by 4 bases, with 8 bases between. CDR3: CASSQIQAYGYTF. The CDR3 DNA reads as TGTGCCAGCAGCCAAATACAGGCCTATGGCTACACCTTC.

The V call is TRBV3-1 (or the pseudogene TRBV3-2), the J call TRBJ2-7; 12 positions agree with TRBD2. The germline V gene encodes CDR1 LGHDT and CDR2 YNNKEL (reference sequence). Trimming removed 4 bases from V and 9 bases from J; junction bases left unmatched: 10. The CDR3 extends over 15 amino acids. CDR3 region: CASSRRLAGEFGQYF. DNA of the CDR3: TGTGCCAGCAGCCGTCGACTAGCGGGAGAGTTCGGGCAGTACTTC.

The chain carries TRBV5-1 and TRBJ1-1, with TRBD1 identical over 7 bases. The CDR3 totals 16 residues. With V trimmed by 2 bases and J by 7 bases, 14 bases remained unmatched. Germline-derived CDR1 and CDR2 are SGHRS and YFSETQ. CDR3 sequence: CASSFSSRQGGSEAFF. In DNA form, the CDR3 reads TGCGCCAGCAGCTTCTCCTCTCGACAGGGTGGGAGTGAAGCTTTCTTT.

J is TRBJ1-5 and V is TRBV2, with a tentative D call TRBD1 (6 bases). Germline V gives CDR1 SNHLY, CDR2 FYNNEI. V was clipped by 6 bases and J by 4 bases, with 13 bases between them. The CDR3 has 14 residues. CDR3 residues: CASSSDRYNQPQHF. The CDR3 DNA reads TGTGCCAGCAGCTCCGACAGGTATAATCAGCCCCAGCATTTT.

This clone appeared a few times. The CDR3, as DNA: TGTGCCAGCAGCTTAGGGCCCGGACAGGGGCATGAGCAGTTCTTC. Translated: CASSLGPGQGHEQFF. The chain combines TRBV11-3 with TRBJ2-1; 9 nucleotides align to TRBD1. V was pared by 1 base and J by 8 bases, with 6 bases of the junction left unmatched. CDR3 length: 15 residues. Germline CDR1 is SGHNT and CDR2 is YENEEA.

The chain links TRBV13 to TRBJ2-7, with a possible D match to TRBD2 (6 bases). Germline CDR1 is PRHDT and CDR2 is FYEKMQ (reference sequence). V lost 1 base and J lost 0, with 10 bases in between. The CDR3 sequence is 15 residues long. CDR3 bases: TGTGCCAGCAGCTTAGAGGGTAGCGGCTCCTACGAGCAGTACTTC. Translation gives CASSLEGSGSYEQYF.

The rearrangement joins TRBV6-5 to TRBJ2-1; TRBD1 might be the D (5 bases). Trimming removed 6 bases from V and 9 bases from J, with 15 bases in between. Germline CDR1 and CDR2: MNHEY and SVGAGI. The CDR3 runs 13 residues. CDR3 in amino acids: CASRKIQGGEQFF. The CDR3 DNA follows: TGTGCCAGCAGAAAGATTCAGGGCGGTGAGCAGTTCTTC.

J is TRBJ1-5 and V is TRBV4-2; 7 positions match TRBD1. This CDR3 region has 16 residues. The ends lost 0 bases at V and 3 bases at J; junction bases unmatched: 5. CDR1 is LGHNA, CDR2 YNFKEQ, per germline. CDR3 protein: CASSQDMGQTNQPQHF. DNA of the CDR3: TGTGCCAGCAGCCAAGATATGGGACAGACCAATCAGCCCCAGCATTTT.

V usage is TRBV19 and J usage is TRBJ1-2; D not certain. Trimming pared 1 base from V and 3 bases from J, leaving 12 bases between. CDR3 length: 15 residues. Germline lookup yields CDR1 LNHDA and CDR2 SQIVND (reference sequence). CDR3 region: CASSIGAGRDYGYTF. As DNA, the CDR3 is TGTGCCAGTAGTATAGGAGCAGGCCGCGACTATGGCTACACCTTC.

The chain is built from TRBV6-2 or TRBV6-3 and TRBJ2-7; TRBD1 might be the D (5 bases). V gave up 0 bases and J gave up 12 bases, with 24 bases separating them. CDR3 size: 16 residues. Germline CDR1 is MNHEY and CDR2 is SVGEGT. This CDR3 reads CASSYSMSLDRSVRYF. The CDR3, as DNA: TGTGCCAGCAGTTACTCGATGTCCCTTGACAGATCCGTACGGTACTTC.

This rearrangement joins TRBV28 to TRBJ1-5; D unclear. V gave up 7 bases and J gave up 1 base, with 17 bases separating them. Germline V gene lookup returns CDR1 MDHEN and CDR2 SYDVKM. The CDR3 runs to 16 residues. CDR3: CASKGAGRSSNQPQHF. The CDR3 DNA follows: TGTGCCAGCAAGGGAGCCGGGCGAAGCAGCAATCAGCCCCAGCATTTT. Supplemented by reference TRBV28 and TRBJ1-5, the full variable domain reads DVKVTQSSRYLVKRTGEKVFLECVQDMDHENMFWYRQDPGLGLRLIYFSYDVKMKEKGDIPEGYSVSREKKERFSLILESASTNQTSMYLCASKGAGRSSNQPQHFGDGTRLSIL.

This clone was seen only once. This chain uses TRBV2 with TRBJ1-5; D unclear. V lost 8 bases and J 3 bases, leaving 14 bases between the germline ends. Per the germline V gene, CDR1 is SNHLY and CDR2 is FYNNEI. There are 14 residues in the CDR3. Written as DNA, the CDR3 is TGTGCCAGCGGAGGCAGGCTTCCCAATCAGCCCCAGCATTTT. It is translated as CASGGRLPNQPQHF.

The chain joins TRBV5-4 to TRBJ2-1, with D possibly being TRBD2 (5 bases). The CDR3 extends over 13 amino acids. The V gene's germline CDR1 is SGHNT and CDR2 YYREEE (reference sequence). Trimming took off 2 bases at V and 8 bases at J, with 11 bases between the two ends. CDR3 DNA sequence: TGTGCCAGCAGCTTAGGATGGCGGGATGAGCAGTTCTTC. Protein sequence: CASSLGWRDEQFF.

The chain carries TRBV27 and TRBJ2-7; TRBD2 agrees at 7 bases. Germline CDR1 and CDR2: MNHEY and SMNVEV (reference sequence). This CDR3 spans 13 amino acids. Trimming at V came to 4 bases and at J to 3 bases, leaving 3 bases not matched to a gene. For the CDR3, the DNA is TGTGCCAGCAGTTCGGGGGGATTCTACGAGCAGTACTTC. Protein: CASSSGGFYEQYF.

In DNA, the CDR3 is TGTGCCAGCAGCCCCAAGGGAGGCCAAGAGACCCAGTACTTC. Encoded protein: CASSPKGGQETQYF. V is TRBV5-4 and J is TRBJ2-5; D is possibly TRBD2 (6 bases). Trimming left V 4 bases short and J 1 base short, with 11 bases between. The germline gives CDR1 SGHNT, CDR2 YYREEE (reference sequence). The CDR3 consists of 14 residues.

In nucleotides, the CDR3 is TGTGCCAGCAGCCCGCAACTAGCGGGATACAATGAGCAGTTCTTC. Translation gives CASSPQLAGYNEQFF. The chain uses TRBV13 and TRBJ2-1, with 10 nucleotides matching TRBD2. This CDR3 is built from 15 residues. Germline assignment: CDR1 PRHDT and CDR2 FYEKMQ (reference sequence). V gave up 5 bases and J gave up 4 bases; unmatched junction bases: 5.

This clone was seen a few times. This chain joins TRBV5-1 and TRBJ1-1; 10 bases align to TRBD1. The CDR3 covers 13 residues. Germline assignment: CDR1 SGHRS and CDR2 YFSETQ. J was trimmed by 5 bases and V by 5 bases; bases with no gene match: 3. The CDR3 here is CASSGTGATEAFF. The CDR3 bases are TGCGCCAGCAGTGGGACAGGGGCTACTGAAGCTTTCTTT.

This chain joins TRBV28 and TRBJ2-7; no clear D. The length of the CDR3 is 11 residues. Germline CDR1 and CDR2: MDHEN and SYDVKM. The V gene lost 3 bases and the J gene lost 6 bases, with 6 bases spanning the gap. DNA for the CDR3: TGTGCCAGCAGTTTCGCGAGCGAGCAGTACTTC. It encodes CASSFASEQYF.

The DNA for the CDR3 is TGTGCCAGCAGCTTAACAGGGGGGGATGGTGAAAAACTGTTTTTT. Translation: CASSLTGGDGEKLFF. The chain uses TRBV7-9 and TRBJ1-4; 8 bases are shared with TRBD1. This CDR3 region has 15 residues. The V segment lost 2 bases and the J segment 7 bases; nucleotides outside the gene matches: 6. CDR1 and CDR2 from the germline V gene are SEHNR and FQNEAQ (reference sequence). Together with reference TRBV7-9 and TRBJ1-4, the CDR3 gives the full variable domain: DTGVSQNPRHKITKRGQNVTFRCDPISEHNRLYWYRQTLGQGPEFLTYFQNEAQLEKSRLLSDRFSAERPKGSFSTLEIQRTEQGDSAMYLCASSLTGGDGEKLFFGSGTQLSVL.

The rearrangement uses TRBV27 and TRBJ2-7, with unresolved D. The CDR3 covers 13 residues. The V gene lost 4 bases and the J gene lost 5 bases, with 12 bases spanning the gap. CDR1 is MNHEY and CDR2 is SMNVEV in the germline V gene (reference sequence). This chain's CDR3 is CASSSSLVHEQYF. The DNA of the CDR3 is TGTGCCAGCAGTTCCTCACTTGTCCACGAGCAGTACTTC.

The V gene is TRBV6-5, the J gene TRBJ1-4, with D possibly being TRBD1 (5 bases). With 10 bases removed from V and 5 bases from J, the gap between germline ends came to 17 bases. This CDR3 region has 14 residues. Per the germline V gene, CDR1 is MNHEY and CDR2 is SVGAGI. CDR3 bases: TGTGCCACTTCGGGGGGTGGATCAAATGAAAAACTGTTTTTT. Its protein product is CATSGGGSNEKLFF.

The chain recombines TRBV28 with TRBJ1-1, with unresolved D. Trimming cost V 6 bases and J 9 bases, with 14 bases left between them. CDR3 length equals 12 residues. In germline, CDR1 is MDHEN, CDR2 SYDVKM. CDR3 nucleotide sequence: TGTGCCAGCAGCCTTAGCGGGGAAAAAGCTTTCTTT. It codes for CASSLSGEKAFF.

CDR3 sequence (DNA): TGTGCCAGCAGCCCCCGGGAGGACTATGGCTACACCTTC. It encodes CASSPREDYGYTF. The rearrangement joins TRBV6-5 to TRBJ1-2; D is ambiguous. The germline gives CDR1 MNHEY, CDR2 SVGAGI. This CDR3 contains 13 residues. V lost 6 bases and J lost 3, with 11 bases in between.